This T cell receptor beta chain was captured by sequencing in a study of T cells in Graves' hyperthyroidism and ophthalmopathy. Deletions cut 2 bases from V and 0 bases from J, with 8 bases between. The CDR3 length is 15 residues. TCR beta CDR3 sequences were amplified from RNA transcripts. The study used the HTBI primer set for a first-round RT-PCR of the TCR CDR3. TCRdb independently ran MiXCR on the multiplex PCR reads; one entry per CDR3 protein. The sample carries 100,000 to 140,000 distinct CDR3 sequences, approximately 15% recorded once. This clonotype was recorded many times. The chain uses TRBV12-3 or TRBV12-4 and TRBJ1-3; D is unclear. The sequencing input was blood. The TCR was taken from a woman in her 50s with Graves' hyperthyroidism. For the CDR3, the DNA is TGTGCCAGCAGTTTAAGGGCTCTCTCTGGAAACACCATATATTTT. Translation gives CASSLRALSGNTIYF.